The 32 T cell receptor beta chains in this list originate from one sample, sequenced in a study of response to subunit inactivated influenza vaccine. One entry per CDR3 protein results from TCRdb running MiXCR on the RT-PCR reads. The repertoire holds hundreds of thousands of distinct CDR3 sequences, with 10% to 12% as singletons. The sample also formed part of further work on T cells expressing NK-cell markers. That work states: Template switching by 5'RACE with UMIs generated the TCR beta cDNA.

Sequences were derived from PBMCs from blood, sampled on the day of vaccination. Source of these receptors: a man over 45 who received an inactivated influenza vaccine.

The rearrangement joins TRBV7-2 to TRBJ1-5, with a tentative D call TRBD1 (5 bases). The V end lost 0 bases, the J end lost 3 bases, and 9 bases lay between the germline ends. This CDR3 is built from 15 residues. The germline V gene encodes CDR1 SGHTA and CDR2 FQGNSA. In DNA form, the CDR3 reads TGTGCCAGCAGCTTAGCGGGGGGGGTCAATCAGCCCCAGCATTTT. It yields the protein CASSLAGGVNQPQHF.

This clonotype has a handful of counts. The genes are TRBV12-3 or TRBV12-4 and TRBJ1-4; perhaps TRBD1 as D (5 bases). The V and J ends lost 5 bases and 5 bases respectively, with 12 bases between them. This CDR3 region has 14 residues. As DNA, the CDR3 is TGTGCCAGCAGTCACACAGGTCCCAATGAAAAACTGTTTTTT. Its protein is CASSHTGPNEKLFF.

This clonotype was seen a handful of times. The V and J genes are TRBV28 and TRBJ2-5; D possibly corresponds to TRBD1 (8 bases). This CDR3 has 15 amino acids. V was cut by 6 bases and J by 5 bases, with 19 bases left in between. CDR1 is MDHEN and CDR2 is SYDVKM in the germline V gene. The CDR3 DNA sequence: TGTGCCAGCAGCCCACAGGGGGAGGGAGACGAGACCCAGTACTTC. This encodes CASSPQGEGDETQYF.

This clonotype was counted between two and nine times. This sequence joins TRBV27 and TRBJ2-2; 7 bases align to TRBD1. The CDR3 loop spans 19 amino acids. Trimming cost V 6 bases and J 0 bases; bases outside gene matches: 16. In germline, CDR1 is MNHEY, CDR2 SMNVEV (reference sequence). The CDR3 coding sequence is TGTGCCAGCAGCTCCATCACCGGGACAGCTTATTCGAACACCGGGGAGCTGTTTTTT. Translating it yields CASSSITGTAYSNTGELFF.

The CDR3: CASSPSLQHRPRSTDTQYF. CDR3 sequence (DNA): TGTGCCAGCAGCCCAAGCTTGCAGCATCGACCGAGAAGCACAGATACGCAGTATTTT. The V call is TRBV11-1, the J call TRBJ2-3; D gene ambiguous. V was pared by 5 bases and J by 0 bases, with 24 bases between. CDR3 length equals 19 residues. Germline values: CDR1 SGHAT, CDR2 FQDESV (reference sequence).

This clonotype was seen ten or more times. V and J are TRBV20-1 and TRBJ2-3; D is undetermined. The CDR3 covers 10 residues. CDR1 is DFQATT and CDR2 is SNEGSKA in the germline V gene (reference sequence). The V gene lost 6 bases and the J gene lost 6 bases, with 7 bases spanning the gap. The CDR3 nucleotides are TGCAGTGCGTGGGCCGATACGCAGTATTTT. Translating it yields CSAWADTQYF.

This clonotype was found a few times. The chain has TRBV5-1 and TRBJ2-3, with 7 bases fitting TRBD2. The germline CDR1 and CDR2 sequences are SGHRS and YFSETQ. The CDR3 covers 16 residues. The V gene end was trimmed by 0 bases and the J gene end by 3 bases; junction bases not matched to a gene: 7. CDR3 amino acids: CASSLEAGRVTDTQYF. The CDR3 DNA reads as TGCGCCAGCAGCTTGGAAGCGGGAAGGGTGACAGATACGCAGTATTTT. Full variable domain (rest looked up from reference TRBV5-1 and TRBJ2-3): KAGVTQTPRYLIKTRGQQVTLSCSPISGHRSVSWYQQTPGQGLQFLFEYFSETQRNKGNFPGRFSGRQFSNSRSEMNVSTLELGDSALYLCASSLEAGRVTDTQYFGPGTRLTVL.

CDR3 residues: CASSIARLTDTQYF. CDR3 sequence (DNA): TGTGCCAGTAGTATAGCTAGGCTCACAGATACGCAGTATTTT. The chain carries TRBV19 and TRBJ2-3; D uncertain. The germline V gene encodes CDR1 LNHDA and CDR2 SQIVND (reference sequence). Trimming took 1 base from V and 2 from J, leaving 7 bases between them. The CDR3 length is 14 residues.

This clonotype appeared a few times. The chain uses TRBV5-6 and TRBJ2-7; no firm D call. Germline CDR1 SGHDT, CDR2 YYEEEE. The CDR3 has 15 amino acids. Trimming took 3 bases from V and 0 from J, leaving 13 bases between them. The CDR3 nucleotides are TGTGCCAGCAGCTCCTTAGTAGGGAACTCCTACGAGCAGTACTTC. The encoded protein is CASSSLVGNSYEQYF.

The chain uses TRBV5-1 and TRBJ1-1; D may be TRBD1 (5 bases). From germline, CDR1 is SGHRS and CDR2 YFSETQ. The CDR3 length is 13 residues. V was pared by 4 bases and J by 1 base, with 8 bases between. The CDR3 reads CASSQQENTEAFF. The CDR3 bases are TGCGCCAGCAGCCAACAGGAGAACACTGAAGCTTTCTTT.

The chain uses TRBV29-1 and TRBJ1-1; no reliable D call. The CDR3 length is 13 residues. Germline assignment: CDR1 SQVTM and CDR2 ANQGSEA. The germline V and J ends were trimmed by 2 bases and 4 bases, with 11 bases remaining between them. The chain's CDR3 is CSVEILGGTEAFF. The CDR3 DNA reads as TGCAGCGTTGAAATTCTCGGAGGCACTGAAGCTTTCTTT.

CDR3 nucleotides: TGTGCCAGCAGTTACTCGATAAGCACTGAAGCTTTCTTT. It encodes CASSYSISTEAFF. This chain connects TRBV6-5 to TRBJ1-1; D ambiguous. Germline V CDR1 and CDR2: MNHEY, SVGAGI. The CDR3 is 13 amino acids. The germline V and J ends were trimmed by 0 bases and 4 bases, with 6 bases remaining between them.

The genes are TRBV5-4 and TRBJ2-5, with a weak D call TRBD2 (6 bases). Trimming cost V 4 bases and J 6 bases, with 19 bases left between them. This CDR3 has 15 residues. Per the germline V gene, CDR1 is SGHNT and CDR2 is YYREEE (reference sequence). The CDR3 DNA reads as TGTGCCAGCAGCCCGTCGGGACTCCAGGGAAAGACCCAGTACTTC. It codes for CASSPSGLQGKTQYF.

This clonotype showed up just a few times. The V gene is TRBV27, the J gene TRBJ2-7; 8 nucleotides align to TRBD2. V shed 6 bases, J shed 3 bases, and the junction held 10 bases outside the gene matches. This CDR3 spans 15 amino acids. The V gene's germline CDR1 is MNHEY and CDR2 SMNVEV (reference sequence). CDR3 sequence (DNA): TGTGCCAGCAGAGGGAGCGCGGGGGGATTCTACGAGCAGTACTTC. It specifies CASRGSAGGFYEQYF.

This rearrangement joins TRBV7-8 to TRBJ1-3; D is unresolved. The germline gives CDR1 SGHVS, CDR2 FQNEAQ. This CDR3 has 15 residues. Deletions cut 5 bases from V and 1 base from J, with 12 bases between. Here the CDR3 reads CASSRSGRSGNTIYF. CDR3 DNA: TGTGCCAGCAGCCGCTCCGGACGATCTGGAAACACCATATATTTT.

The table lists this clonotype with a few counts. The chain has TRBV19 and TRBJ2-1; D is perhaps TRBD1 or TRBD2 (5 bases each). The CDR3 totals 15 residues. The V end lost 2 bases, the J end lost 5 bases, and 13 bases lay between the germline ends. Per the germline V gene, CDR1 is LNHDA and CDR2 is SQIVND (reference sequence). Here the CDR3 reads CASSIMGRPDNEQFF. The CDR3 DNA follows: TGTGCCAGTAGTATAATGGGACGTCCGGACAATGAGCAGTTCTTC.

V is TRBV9 and J is TRBJ2-5; D may be TRBD2 (6 bases). V lost 0 bases, J lost 4 bases, and 10 bases lay in between. Germline CDR1 SGDLS, CDR2 YYNGEE. CDR3 length: 14 residues. The CDR3 is CASSVGSGGETQYF. DNA for the CDR3: TGTGCCAGCAGCGTAGGTAGCGGTGGAGAGACCCAGTACTTC.

This clonotype has only a few counts. The CDR3 coding sequence is TGCAGTGCCCTAAGGACTAGCGGGAGTGGAGAGACCCAGTACTTC. Its protein is CSALRTSGSGETQYF. V is TRBV20-1 and J is TRBJ2-5; 13 bases line up with TRBD2. CDR1 is DFQATT and CDR2 is SNEGSKA in the germline V gene (reference sequence). Germline trimming cut 6 bases from V and 4 bases from J; bases unmatched to any gene: 8. The CDR3 length is 15 residues.

This chain uses TRBV25-1 with TRBJ2-7, with D possibly being TRBD1 (5 bases). V dropped 6 bases and J dropped 0 bases, with 18 bases sitting between them. The germline V gene encodes CDR1 MGHDK and CDR2 SYGVNS. This CDR3 is built from 16 residues. Here the CDR3 DNA reads TGTGCCAGCAGCTCAGATGGGGCGGACCTCTCCTACGAGCAGTACTTC. Translation gives CASSSDGADLSYEQYF.

The chain recombines TRBV7-9 with TRBJ1-4; 7 positions agree with TRBD1. Trimming cost V 5 bases and J 7 bases; bases outside gene matches: 7. CDR1 is SEHNR and CDR2 is FQNEAQ in the germline V gene (reference sequence). This CDR3 is built from 14 residues. CDR3 sequence reads: CASSLQGLAEKLFF. In DNA, the CDR3 is TGTGCCAGCAGCCTACAGGGGTTGGCTGAAAAACTGTTTTTT.

The table lists this clonotype with a few counts. The rearrangement links TRBV4-1 to TRBJ2-3; D ambiguous. V dropped 2 bases and J dropped 5 bases, with 8 bases sitting between them. Germline lookup yields CDR1 MGHRA and CDR2 YSYEKL. The CDR3 length is 13 residues. CDR3 sequence: CASSQLHVDTQYF. CDR3 sequence (DNA): TGCGCCAGCAGCCAACTTCATGTAGATACGCAGTATTTT.

This clonotype was counted at least ten times. The V call is TRBV6-1, the J call TRBJ2-2; either TRBD1 or TRBD2 may fit D (9 bases each). V was cut by 7 bases and J by 4 bases, with 19 bases left in between. Germline lookup yields CDR1 MNHNS and CDR2 SASEGT. The CDR3 loop spans 16 amino acids. The CDR3 DNA follows: TGTGCCAGCACCCCTAGCGGGACAGGGACCACCGGGGAGCTGTTTTTT. Protein product: CASTPSGTGTTGELFF.

The sample holds a few counts of this clonotype. The chain recombines TRBV12-3 or TRBV12-4 with TRBJ2-4; either TRBD1 or TRBD2 may supply D (6 bases each). The CDR3 runs to 13 residues. The V and J ends lost 5 bases and 7 bases respectively, with 12 bases between them. The CDR3 DNA reads as TGTGCCAGCAGTCCGGGGGCAGGTAACATTCAGTACTTC. Translated: CASSPGAGNIQYF.

This chain uses TRBV11-3 with TRBJ2-3; 8 bases match TRBD2. The V gene end was trimmed by 4 bases and the J gene end by 4 bases; junction bases not matched to a gene: 7. The CDR3 runs 15 residues. The germline V gene has CDR1 SGHNT and CDR2 YENEEA. CDR3 coding DNA: TGTGCCAGCAGCTCAAACGGGGGGGCTTCAGATACGCAGTATTTT. Encoded protein: CASSSNGGASDTQYF.

This clonotype was seen a few times. V usage is TRBV4-2 and J usage is TRBJ2-2; possible D gene TRBD2, 5 bases. There are 16 residues in the CDR3. In germline, CDR1 is LGHNA, CDR2 YNFKEQ. Trimming stripped 1 base from V and 3 bases from J, with 12 bases between. This CDR3 is CASSQVVSADTGELFF. As DNA, the CDR3 is TGTGCCAGCAGCCAAGTTGTTAGCGCTGACACCGGGGAGCTGTTTTTT.

A single count supports this clonotype. This chain connects TRBV5-1 to TRBJ2-1; 12 bases map to TRBD1. The CDR3 has 15 residues. Trimming at V came to 4 bases and at J to 8 bases, leaving 7 bases not matched to a gene. Germline V gives CDR1 SGHRS, CDR2 YFSETQ. The CDR3 DNA reads TGCGCCAGCAGCCCACAGGGACAGGGGGCCTATGAGCAGTTCTTC. This sequence encodes CASSPQGQGAYEQFF.

At least ten counts were recorded for this clonotype. The rearrangement joins TRBV10-2 to TRBJ1-1; 8 bases match TRBD1. J was trimmed by 8 bases and V by 5 bases; bases with no gene match: 7. CDR3 length: 13 residues. Per germline, CDR1 WSHSY and CDR2 SAAADI. CDR3 DNA: TGCGCCAGCAGTCCCGATCGGGACAGGGAAGCTTTCTTT. This translates into CASSPDRDREAFF.

The chain has TRBV20-1 and TRBJ2-2, with 10 positions matching TRBD2. The CDR3 runs 14 residues. Per the germline V gene, CDR1 is DFQATT and CDR2 is SNEGSKA (reference sequence). Unmatched junction bases numbered 3, after V lost 2 bases and J lost 6 bases. CDR3 sequence reads: CSARPSGGSGELFF. The CDR3 nucleotides read TGCAGTGCTAGACCTAGCGGGGGATCCGGGGAGCTGTTTTTT.

This clonotype has more than one count but fewer than ten. The rearrangement links TRBV11-2 to TRBJ2-2, with unresolved D. Per germline, CDR1 SGHAT and CDR2 FQNNGV. This CDR3 comprises 14 residues. Trimming pared 5 bases from V and 0 bases from J, leaving 7 bases between. This CDR3 is CASSRNTNTGELFF. CDR3 nucleotides: TGTGCCAGCAGCCGTAACACGAACACCGGGGAGCTGTTTTTT.

This clonotype occurred many times. The chain has TRBV5-1 and TRBJ2-2; D gene ambiguous. This CDR3 comprises 12 residues. Germline V gene data show CDR1 as SGHRS and CDR2 as YFSETQ. V lost 3 bases to trimming and J lost 5 bases, with 5 bases between them. In DNA, the CDR3 is TGCGCCAGCAGCTCACAGACCGGGGAGCTGTTTTTT. Encoded protein: CASSSQTGELFF.

The genes are TRBV5-6 and TRBJ1-6; TRBD1 matches at 7 bases. Germline loops: CDR1 SGHDT, CDR2 YYEEEE. This CDR3 has 13 amino acids. The J segment lost 9 bases and the V segment lost 3 bases, leaving 3 bases of the junction unmatched. The DNA of the CDR3 is TGTGCCAGCAGCTCGACAGGGATTTCACCCCTCCACTTT. Its translation: CASSSTGISPLHF. Full variable domain (rest looked up from reference TRBV5-6 and TRBJ1-6): DAGVTQSPTHLIKTRGQQVTLRCSPKSGHDTVSWYQQALGQGPQFIFQYYEEEERQRGNFPDRFSGHQFPNYSSELNVNALLLGDSALYLCASSSTGISPLHFGNGTRLTVT.

This clonotype was picked up a small number of times. V and J are TRBV27 and TRBJ2-3, with a possible D match to TRBD2 (6 bases). Germline V gives CDR1 MNHEY, CDR2 SMNVEV (reference sequence). The CDR3 is 15 amino acids. V lost 3 bases and J lost 4, with 14 bases in between. Here the CDR3 reads CASSFFGRPADTQYF. In nucleotides, the CDR3 is TGTGCCAGCAGTTTCTTCGGGAGACCGGCAGATACGCAGTATTTT.